Listed below are T cell receptor beta chains from one sample, sequenced in a study of shared clonotypes between healthy human individuals. Profiling relied on immunoSEQ multiplex PCR, and the TCRdb table lists in-frame clones only, not all of them. The sample has about 600,000 clones; around 80% are singletons. The sample comprised PBMCs. The receptors here all came from a woman aged 40 to 49 in good health. Some clones in this sample may be carry-over from other donors' samples. CDR3s include the opening cysteine and the closing phenylalanine or tryptophan. D genes are given only for firm matches. Expanded clones are given a class, and other clones once, few, many or no size at all.

once | TRBJ1-2 | TRBV7-3 | - | CASSLKTDPGDIPSSPGYTF | TGTGCCAGCAGCTTAAAAACAGACCCGGGGGACATCCCCTCCTCACCGGGCTACACCTTC
many | TRBJ2-4 | TRBV2 | - | CASSLPPGAKNIQYF | TGTGCCAGCAGTCTTCCCCCTGGGGCCAAAAACATTCAGTACTTC
few | TRBJ2-7 | TRBV5-1 | TRBD2 | CASSSGAGGIYEQYF | TGCGCCAGCAGCTCTGGGGCGGGAGGAATCTACGAGCAGTACTTC
- | TRBJ2-1 | TRBV18 | TRBD2 | CASSPYALAGRDEQFF | TGTGCCAGCTCACCATACGCGCTAGCGGGAAGGGATGAGCAGTTCTTC
- | TRBJ2-3 | TRBV5-1 | - | CASSPGRSTSTDTQYF | TGCGCCAGCAGCCCGGGACGGTCAACTAGCACAGATACGCAGTATTTT
- | TRBJ1-2 | TRBV5-4 | - | CASSSPGENYGYTF | TGTGCCAGCAGCTCCCCGGGGGAAAACTATGGCTACACCTTC
once | TRBJ1-2 | TRBV18 | - | CASSVQGMGNYGYTF | TGTGCCAGCTCGGTACAGGGAATGGGTAACTATGGCTACACCTTC
- | TRBJ2-7 | TRBV6-5 | - | CASSLRQSSYEQYF | TGTGCCAGCAGTCTCAGACAGAGCTCCTACGAGCAGTACTTC
- | TRBJ2-7 | TRBV7-9 | - | CASAGSSYEQYF | TGTGCCAGCGCGGGGTCCTCCTACGAGCAGTACTTC
- | TRBJ2-1 | TRBV9 | - | CASSVGWENNEQFF | TGTGCCAGCAGCGTAGGGTGGGAAAACAATGAGCAGTTCTTC
- | TRBJ2-1 | TRBV11-1 | - | CASSPWSSYNEQFF | TGTGCCAGCAGCCCTTGGAGCTCCTACAATGAGCAGTTCTTC
- | TRBJ2-5 | TRBV28 | TRBD1 | CASSDRGIRVTQYF | TGTGCCAGTTCTGACAGGGGCATCCGGGTGACCCAGTACTTC
- | TRBJ1-1 | TRBV7-8 | - | CASSHHRDPEAFF | TGTGCCAGCAGCCATCACCGCGACCCTGAAGCTTTCTTT
many | TRBJ2-1 | TRBV5-1 | TRBD2 | CASSLAPAGGPNEQFF | TGCGCCAGCAGCTTGGCCCCAGCGGGAGGCCCCAATGAGCAGTTCTTC
- | TRBJ2-1 | TRBV30 | TRBD2 | CARTSGRESNEQFF | TGTGCCCGGACTAGCGGGAGGGAATCAAATGAGCAGTTCTTC
- | TRBJ2-7 | TRBV4-3 | - | CASSQDRGTKSYEQYF | TGCGCCAGCAGCCAAGATCGAGGGACAAAGTCCTACGAGCAGTACTTC
- | TRBJ2-3 | TRBV11-2 | - | CASSPRRSGLGFTDTQYF | TGTGCCAGCAGCCCCCGGAGATCTGGTCTCGGATTCACAGATACGCAGTATTTT
- | TRBJ2-3 | TRBV2 | - | CASSVLGLDTDTQYF | TGTGCCAGCAGTGTACTGGGGTTGGACACAGATACGCAGTATTTT
- | TRBJ1-4 | TRBV5-4 | - | CASSLAGGEKLFF | TGTGCCAGCAGCTTGGCCGGGGGGGAAAAACTGTTTTTT
- | TRBJ1-2 | TRBV7-9 | - | CASAGNNYGYTF | TGTGCCAGCGCGGGTAACAACTATGGCTACACCTTC
- | TRBJ1-1 | TRBV30 | - | CTWSVHRAAFF | TGTACCTGGAGCGTACACAGGGCCGCTTTCTTT
- | TRBJ1-4 | TRBV10-3 | - | CAISADTATNEKLFF | TGTGCCATCAGTGCGGACACCGCAACTAATGAAAAACTGTTTTTT
- | TRBJ1-5 | TRBV4-2 | - | CASSQVKGRPQHF | TGTGCCAGCAGCCAAGTAAAGGGGCGACCCCAGCATTTT
- | TRBJ2-5 | TRBV6-6 | TRBD1 | CASSFTGGLETQYF | TGTGCCAGCAGTTTTACAGGGGGCTTGGAGACCCAGTACTTC
- | TRBJ2-7 | TRBV7-2 | - | CASSLASNSYEQYF | TGTGCCAGCAGCTTAGCATCCAACAGCTACGAGCAGTACTTC
- | TRBJ2-3 | TRBV11-3 | TRBD2 | CASSFGSGGQQYF | TGTGCCAGCAGCTTCGGCAGCGGGGGACAGCAGTATTTT
- | TRBJ1-2 | TRBV2 | TRBD1 | CASRGQGAWYGYTF | TGTGCCAGCAGGGGACAGGGGGCATGGTATGGCTACACCTTC
- | TRBJ2-2 | TRBV29-1 | TRBD2 | CSVQTSSTGELFF | TGCAGCGTTCAGACTAGCAGCACCGGGGAGCTGTTTTTT
- | TRBJ2-3 | TRBV7-2 | TRBD2 | CASSSRTSGGTDTQYF | TGTGCCAGCAGCTCTCGGACTAGCGGAGGCACAGATACGCAGTATTTT
- | TRBJ1-2 | TRBV27 | - | CASSLRSGTPYGYTF | TGTGCCAGCAGTTTAAGGTCCGGGACACCTTACGGCTACACCTTC
once | TRBJ1-4 | TRBV19 | - | CASSISRRTEKLFF | TGTGCCAGTAGTATATCAAGGCGGACTGAAAAACTGTTTTTT
- | TRBJ2-7 | TRBV5-6 | - | CASSRGYYEQYF | TGTGCCAGCAGCCGGGGGTACTACGAGCAGTACTTC
- | TRBJ2-3 | TRBV19 | - | CASSIGLGTDTQYF | TGTGCCAGTAGTATAGGACTGGGGACAGATACGCAGTATTTT
few | TRBJ2-2 | TRBV19 | TRBD2 | CASRLAGANTGELFF | TGTGCCAGTCGGCTAGCGGGGGCGAACACCGGGGAGCTGTTTTTT
- | TRBJ1-1 | TRBV5-1 | TRBD1 | CASSSRPRDRGRDTEAFF | TGCGCCAGCAGCTCCCGACCCCGGGACAGGGGGCGAGACACTGAAGCTTTCTTT
- | TRBJ1-2 | TRBV7-9 | - | CASSLDRSYYGYTF | TGTGCCAGCAGCTTAGACAGGTCGTACTATGGCTACACCTTC
- | TRBJ2-7 | TRBV4-1 | - | CASSQGEGSSYEQYF | TGCGCCAGCAGCCAAGGAGAAGGATCATCCTACGAGCAGTACTTC